The rows below give T cell receptor beta chains drawn from one sample of a study of T cell changes during pregnancy in multiple sclerosis. Here immunoSEQ multiplex PCR was the method, and the copy in TCRdb shows in-frame clones only, minus some. The sample records approximately 100,000 clones, approximately 89% being singletons. Sequencing used peripheral blood, obtained after pregnancy. The receptor set was obtained from a female donor with multiple sclerosis, enrolled in a pregnancy study. Both conserved end residues are part of each CDR3. A D gene is named only where the DNA matches it firmly. The size of a clone is reported for some rows only, either as once, few or many, or as a class for expanded clones.

D	J	V	size	DNA	CDR3
TRBD1	TRBJ2-1	TRBV30	.	TGTGCCTGGGGGCGACAGGGTTTGGGTTTAAATGAGCAGTTCTTC	CAWGRQGLGLNEQFF
.	TRBJ1-5	TRBV19	.	TGTGCCGGTTCAGGACTGGGCAATCAGCCCCAGCATTTT	CAGSGLGNQPQHF
.	TRBJ1-2	TRBV6-1	.	TGTGCCAGCAGCCCCGAGGTCGGGGGCTACACCTTC	CASSPEVGGYTF
.	TRBJ1-2	TRBV6-5	.	TGTGCCAGCAGTATGCCGGGACAAGAGGGTGGCTACACCTTC	CASSMPGQEGGYTF
.	TRBJ2-3	TRBV9	.	TGTGCCAGCACCACCGGTACTAAGGAGGGCACAGATACGCAGTATTTT	CASTTGTKEGTDTQYF
.	TRBJ1-5	TRBV6-1	.	TGTGCCAGCACCGGACAGACTAATCAGCCCCAGCATTTT	CASTGQTNQPQHF
.	TRBJ2-2	TRBV9	.	TGTGCCAGCAGCGTTGACGGGTGGACCGGGGAGCTGTTTTTT	CASSVDGWTGELFF
TRBD1	TRBJ2-7	TRBV19	.	TGTGCCAGTAGCTGGGGACAGAACTACGAGCAGTACTTC	CASSWGQNYEQYF
TRBD2	TRBJ2-2	TRBV6-1	.	TGTGCCAGCAGTGAATGGCGGGGGAATCAAGGCGGGGAGCTGTTTTTT	CASSEWRGNQGGELFF
.	TRBJ1-1	TRBV18	.	TGTGCCAGCTCACCAGGGAGGAACACTGAAGCTTTCTTT	CASSPGRNTEAFF
TRBD2	TRBJ2-2	TRBV9	once	TGTGCCAGCAGCCTCCCCCCGAGGGCCTTACTAGCGGGGATGAACACCGGGGAGCTGTTTTTT	CASSLPPRALLAGMNTGELFF
TRBD2	TRBJ2-7	TRBV25-1	.	TGTGCCAGCAGTCCCAGCGGGAGCTACGAGCAGTACTTC	CASSPSGSYEQYF
.	TRBJ1-3	TRBV9	.	TGTGCCAGCAGCGTGGGACACGGTGGGAACACCATATATTTT	CASSVGHGGNTIYF
TRBD1	TRBJ1-2	TRBV4-1	.	TGCGCCAGCAGCACTGTCGGACAGGGGGAAAACTATGGCTACACCTTC	CASSTVGQGENYGYTF
TRBD1	TRBJ2-2	TRBV5-1	.	TGCGCCAGCAGCTTTCGGACAGGAAACACCGGGGAGCTGTTTTTT	CASSFRTGNTGELFF
TRBD1	TRBJ1-6	TRBV10-1	.	TGCGCCAGCATATTGGTAGGACAGGAGAAAAAAAATAATTCACCCCTCCACTTT	CASILVGQEKKNNSPLHF
TRBD2	TRBJ2-1	TRBV11-3	.	TGTGCCAGCAGCTTCGGGGAGGGCAATGAGCAGTTCTTC	CASSFGEGNEQFF
.	TRBJ1-4	TRBV15	.	TGTGCCACCAGCAGAGGAGTGGCGACAGCAACTAATGAAAAACTGTTTTTT	CATSRGVATATNEKLFF
.	TRBJ2-1	TRBV18	once	TGTGCCAGCTCACCACAGGGGAATGAGCAGTTCTTC	CASSPQGNEQFF
.	TRBJ1-2	TRBV2	.	TGTGCCAGCAGTGCGACAGGACCCTACTATGGCTACACCTTC	CASSATGPYYGYTF
.	TRBJ2-5	TRBV13	.	TGTGCCAGCAGCTCCCCGACTACCCAAGAGACCCAGTACTTC	CASSSPTTQETQYF
TRBD2	TRBJ2-7	TRBV19	.	TGTGCCAGTAGTGTCACTAGCGGGGGCGAGCAGTACTTC	CASSVTSGGEQYF
.	TRBJ2-5	TRBV18	.	TGTGCCAGCTCACCAGCTGACCGGGTGACCCAGTACTTC	CASSPADRVTQYF
TRBD2	TRBJ2-7	TRBV27	.	TGTGCCAGCAGTTTACTAGCGGGGGGAGGAGCGCCCTACGAGCAGTACTTC	CASSLLAGGGAPYEQYF
.	TRBJ2-1	TRBV2	.	TGTGCCAGCATCCCCCTTGCGTCTGCTGAGCAGTTCTTC	CASIPLASAEQFF
.	TRBJ2-7	TRBV7-8	.	TGTGCCAGCAGCTTTCCCTCACGGGCGGGCGAGCAGTACTTC	CASSFPSRAGEQYF
.	TRBJ2-7	TRBV29-1	few	TGCAGCGGGGTATTCCCGGGACTCGGGTACGAGCAGTACTTC	CSGVFPGLGYEQYF
.	TRBJ2-2	TRBV6-1	.	TGTGCCAGCAGTAACAGGAACACCGGGGAGCTGTTTTTT	CASSNRNTGELFF
.	TRBJ1-2	TRBV2	many	TGTGCCAGCAGTGTCACGGCCAGGGTTTATGGCTACACCTTC	CASSVTARVYGYTF
.	TRBJ2-1	TRBV7-2	once	TGTGCCAGCAGCTACGGTTTGGCAGGCAAGCAGTTCTTC	CASSYGLAGKQFF
.	TRBJ1-5	TRBV19	once	TGTGCCAGTAGTTCTCTTGGCGGGGTGGCCCAGCATTTT	CASSSLGGVAQHF
TRBD2	TRBJ2-1	TRBV4-2	.	TGTGCCAGCAGCCAAGCCAGCGGGGGGTCCAATGAGCAGTTCTTC	CASSQASGGSNEQFF
.	TRBJ2-2	TRBV27	.	TGTGCCAGCAGTTTCCAGGGGCCCGGGGAGCTGTTTTTT	CASSFQGPGELFF
TRBD2	TRBJ2-1	TRBV5-1	.	TGCGCCAGCAGCTTGGCCCCTACTAGCGGGGTCTACAGTGAGCAGTTCTTC	CASSLAPTSGVYSEQFF
.	TRBJ2-5	TRBV2	.	TGTGCCAGCAGAACCCCGCAGGGTGGGACCCAGTACTTC	CASRTPQGGTQYF
.	TRBJ1-2	TRBV16	few	TGTGCCAGCAGCCAATCCGGGACACCTAACTATGGCTACACCTTC	CASSQSGTPNYGYTF
.	TRBJ2-7	TRBV7-2	.	TGTGCCAGCAGCCCCTCCCGCTACGAGCAGTACTTC	CASSPSRYEQYF
.	TRBJ2-7	TRBV29-1	.	TGCAGCGTTGCTTCTGGGCAGGGGATATCCTACGAGCAGTACTTC	CSVASGQGISYEQYF
TRBD1	TRBJ1-2	TRBV5-1	once	TGCGCCAGCAGCTTGGCCGGACAGGGGGGGATCTATGGCTACACCTTC	CASSLAGQGGIYGYTF
.	TRBJ2-1	TRBV4-2	.	TGTGCCAGCAGCCAGGCCTTTCCGACGGGGGTAAATGAGCAGTTCTTC	CASSQAFPTGVNEQFF
.	TRBJ1-2	TRBV7-9	once	TGTGCCAGCAGCTTAGCGAGCCGGGGAGAGAAGGATGGCTACACCTTC	CASSLASRGEKDGYTF